This T cell receptor (beta chain) was documented in a study of cytomegalovirus exposure and HLA in healthy donors. Study information: Clustering assigned 81% of the roughly 430 genotyped donors to the Caucasian-associated ancestry cluster.

Though nominally healthy at sampling, donors likely had unrecorded immune exposures. This CDR3 has 11 residues. Deletions cut 5 bases from V and 7 bases from J, with 6 bases between. Germline CDR1 is MGHDK and CDR2 is SYGVNS. Study outcomes and limitations: Most subjects' HLA-A and HLA-B alleles were reportedly predicted from TCR beta sequences. A previous analysis found most TCR beta V segments productive roughly 87% or roughly 30% of the time.

Both 60 Vbeta primers and 13 Jbeta primers went into the PCR. Sequenced by immunoSEQ multiplex PCR; TCRdb stores in-frame clones only, minus some. Of 100,000 to 150,000 clones in the sample, 82% were seen once. A word on this clone: Antigen unknown.

The TCR originated in a woman aged 45-59 years in good health and CMV-seropositive. The sequencing sample was made of PBMCs. The chain is built from TRBV25-1 and TRBJ2-4; D is unresolved. The CDR3: CASSTRNIQYF. CDR3 bases: TGTGCCAGCAGTACCCGGAACATTCAGTACTTC.